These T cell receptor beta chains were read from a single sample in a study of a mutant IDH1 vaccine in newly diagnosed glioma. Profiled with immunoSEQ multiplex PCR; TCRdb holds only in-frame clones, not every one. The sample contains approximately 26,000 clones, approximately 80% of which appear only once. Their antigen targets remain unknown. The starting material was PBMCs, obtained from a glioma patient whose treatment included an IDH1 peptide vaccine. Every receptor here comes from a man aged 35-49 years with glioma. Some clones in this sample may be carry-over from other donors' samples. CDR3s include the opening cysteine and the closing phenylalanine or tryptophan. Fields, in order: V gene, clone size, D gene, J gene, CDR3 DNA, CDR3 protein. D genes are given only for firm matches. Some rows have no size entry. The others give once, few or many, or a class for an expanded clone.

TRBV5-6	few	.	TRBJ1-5	TGTGCCAGCAGCTCCCGTTTGGATCGGAGCAATCAGCCCCAGCATTTT	CASSSRLDRSNQPQHF
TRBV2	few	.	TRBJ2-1	TGTGCCAGCAGTGAAGAGCTTGTTACTGAGCAGTTCTTC	CASSEELVTEQFF
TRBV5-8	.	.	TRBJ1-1	TGTGCCAGCAGCTCCGGGACACCGAACACTGAAGCTTTCTTT	CASSSGTPNTEAFF
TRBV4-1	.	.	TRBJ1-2	TGCGCCAGCAGCCAGGCAGGAAACAACTATGGCTACACCTTC	CASSQAGNNYGYTF
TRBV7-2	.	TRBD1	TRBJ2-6	TGTGCCAGCAGCTTACGGACAGGGCAGCGTGGGGCCAACGTCCTGACTTTC	CASSLRTGQRGANVLTF
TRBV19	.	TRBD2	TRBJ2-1	TGTGCCAGTAGTATGCGGGGGGGACCCTACAATGAGCAGTTCTTC	CASSMRGGPYNEQFF
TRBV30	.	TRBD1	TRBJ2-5	TGTGCCTTGGACAGGGGGGGAGAGACCCAGTACTTC	CALDRGGETQYF
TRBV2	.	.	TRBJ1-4	TGTGCCAGCAATATCGTAGGGGGTAATGAAAAACTGTTTTTT	CASNIVGGNEKLFF
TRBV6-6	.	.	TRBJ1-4	TGTGCCAGCAGCCCCCTTGGGGAAAAACTGTTTTTT	CASSPLGEKLFF
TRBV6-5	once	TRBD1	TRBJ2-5	TGTGCCAGCAGGCGACAGGGGTGGGAGACCCAGTACTTC	CASRRQGWETQYF
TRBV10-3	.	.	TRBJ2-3	TGTGCCATCAGTGGCGCTTACTCCACAGATACGCAGTATTTT	CAISGAYSTDTQYF
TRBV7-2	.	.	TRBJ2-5	TGTGCCAGCAGCTTAGTTCTCCAAGAGACCCAGTACTTC	CASSLVLQETQYF
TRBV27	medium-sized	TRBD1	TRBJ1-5	TGTGCCAGCAGTTTATGGTCGACAGGGGGTCAGCCCCAGCATTTT	CASSLWSTGGQPQHF
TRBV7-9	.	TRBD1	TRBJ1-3	TGTGCCAGCAGCTGGTCGGACAGGGAGTTTGGAAACACCATATATTTT	CASSWSDREFGNTIYF
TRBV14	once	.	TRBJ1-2	TGTGCCAGCAGCCAATCAGGGGCAAAGAACTATGGCTACACCTTC	CASSQSGAKNYGYTF
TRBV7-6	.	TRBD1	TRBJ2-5	TGTGCCAGCAGCAACCCGATCCAGGGGGAATACCGAGAGACCCAGTACTTC	CASSNPIQGEYRETQYF
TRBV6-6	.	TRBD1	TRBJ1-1	TGTGCCAGCAGTTTGGACAGGGGAAACACTGAAGCTTTCTTT	CASSLDRGNTEAFF
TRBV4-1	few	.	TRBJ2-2	TGCGCCAGCAGCCAGAAGGACTTTTCCGGGGAGCTGTTTTTT	CASSQKDFSGELFF
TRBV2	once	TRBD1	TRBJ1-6	TGTGCCAGCAGTGCTCGACAGGGCCGGGTTTCACCCCTCCACTTT	CASSARQGRVSPLHF
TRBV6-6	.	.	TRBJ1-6	TGTGCCAGTGACGAGAGCTCCTATAATTCACCCCTCCACTTT	CASDESSYNSPLHF
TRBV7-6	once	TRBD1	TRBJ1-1	TGTGCCAGCAGCTCGCCGGACAGGGTCTTGGACACTGAAGCTTTCTTT	CASSSPDRVLDTEAFF
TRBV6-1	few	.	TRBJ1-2	TGTGCCAGCAGTGAATACAGCCGAGGCGGTGGCTACACCTTC	CASSEYSRGGGYTF
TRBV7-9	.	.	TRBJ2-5	TGTGCCAGCAGCTTATTCGGGATGGAGACCCAGTACTTC	CASSLFGMETQYF
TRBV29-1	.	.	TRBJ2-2	TGCAGCGTTCCTCTCGACAGTTACACCGGGGAGCTGTTTTTT	CSVPLDSYTGELFF
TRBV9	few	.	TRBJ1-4	TGTGCCAGCAGCGAGGGACCAGGGGAGGCTGGGGAAAAACTGTTTTTT	CASSEGPGEAGEKLFF
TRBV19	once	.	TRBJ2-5	TGTGCCAGTAGTATAGACAGTGTCCAAGAGACCCAGTACTTC	CASSIDSVQETQYF
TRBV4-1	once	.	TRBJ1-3	TGCGCCAGCAGCCAAGCGGTCGTTGTCTCTGGAAACACCATATATTTT	CASSQAVVVSGNTIYF
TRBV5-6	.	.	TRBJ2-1	TGTGCCAGCAGTCCAGGTCACGACAATGAGCAGTTCTTC	CASSPGHDNEQFF
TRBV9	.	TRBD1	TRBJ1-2	TGTGCCAGCAGCAAACAGCCCGCGGGGACAGGGGGCGGGGGCTACACCTTC	CASSKQPAGTGGGGYTF
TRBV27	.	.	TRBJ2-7	TGTGCCAGCAGTTTTAAGGGGCACGAGCAGTACTTC	CASSFKGHEQYF
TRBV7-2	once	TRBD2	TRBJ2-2	TGTGCCAGCAGCTTAGGGGGACTAGCGGGGTATTGGAACACCGGGGAGCTGTTTTTT	CASSLGGLAGYWNTGELFF
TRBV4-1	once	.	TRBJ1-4	TGCGCCAGCAGCCGTCGACAAGGGGGAGGTGAAAAACTGTTTTTT	CASSRRQGGGEKLFF
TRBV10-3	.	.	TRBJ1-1	TGTGCCATCAGTGACGGAGGGTTTAACACTGAAGCTTTCTTT	CAISDGGFNTEAFF
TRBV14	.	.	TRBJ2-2	TGTGCCAGCAGCCAGGTGTGGACAGCCGCGAACACCGGGGAGCTGTTTTTT	CASSQVWTAANTGELFF
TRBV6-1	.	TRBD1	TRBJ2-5	TGTGCCAGCAGCCAGGACAGGGGCGAGACCCAGTACTTC	CASSQDRGETQYF
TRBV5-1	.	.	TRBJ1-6	TGCGCCAGCAGCCCCAGGACAGAGGACTCACCCCTCCACTTT	CASSPRTEDSPLHF
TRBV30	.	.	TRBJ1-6	TGTGCCTGGACCCGGACATCCTATAATTCACCCCTCCACTTT	CAWTRTSYNSPLHF